Below are 21 T cell receptor beta chains sequenced from a single sample in a study of T cells in localized non-small cell lung cancer. Some clones are missing from TCRdb's copy, which holds only in-frame ones; the method was immunoSEQ multiplex PCR. The table records about 59,000 clones, about 90% of them present only once. The sequencing used peripheral blood, collected before any cancer treatment. These receptors were collected from a man aged 40 to 69 with stage I squamous cell lung carcinoma.

The V and J genes are TRBV28 and TRBJ1-1; 9 positions agree with TRBD1. CDR1 is MDHEN, CDR2 SYDVKM, per germline. The CDR3 is 12 amino acids. The V gene end was trimmed by 5 bases and the J gene end by 8 bases; junction bases not matched to a gene: 3. Here the CDR3 DNA reads TGTGCCAGCAGTCTCACAGGGGGCGAAGCTTTCTTT. It encodes CASSLTGGEAFF.

CDR3 residues: CASSMSGGLYGYTF. The CDR3, as DNA: TGTGCCAGTAGTATGTCGGGCGGCCTCTATGGCTACACCTTC. V and J are TRBV19 and TRBJ1-2; unclear D gene. CDR1 is LNHDA and CDR2 is SQIVND in the germline V gene (reference sequence). V was cut by 3 bases and J by 4 bases, with 12 bases left in between. CDR3 length equals 14 residues.

The V call is TRBV2, the J call TRBJ1-1, with no clear D. Per the germline V gene, CDR1 is SNHLY and CDR2 is FYNNEI. This CDR3 contains 12 residues. Trimming removed 7 bases from V and 8 bases from J, with 14 bases in between. The DNA for the CDR3 is TGTGCCAGCACCTGGCCCGCCGCCGAAGCTTTCTTT. Translation gives CASTWPAAEAFF.

V and J are TRBV7-2 and TRBJ2-3, with D maybe TRBD2 (6 bases). The V gene lost 5 bases and the J gene lost 8 bases, with 14 bases spanning the gap. The germline gives CDR1 SGHTA, CDR2 FQGNSA. The length of the CDR3 is 13 residues. In DNA, the CDR3 is TGTGCCAGCAGCCCCCCGGCGGGGCTTACGCAGTATTTT. It codes for CASSPPAGLTQYF.

The rearrangement uses TRBV7-2 and TRBJ2-3; possible D gene TRBD1, 6 bases. The germline V gene encodes CDR1 SGHTA and CDR2 FQGNSA. Between the trimmed V and J ends, which lost 4 bases and 0 bases, there was a span of 11 bases. This CDR3 has 15 amino acids. CDR3 DNA sequence: TGTGCCAGCAGCTCCGGGACAACTAGCACAGATACGCAGTATTTT. It yields the protein CASSSGTTSTDTQYF.

This sequence joins TRBV6-6 and TRBJ2-7; D is ambiguous. Germline V CDR1 and CDR2: MNHNY, SVGAGI (reference sequence). The length of the CDR3 is 12 residues. The V end was cut by 4 bases, the J end by 0 bases, with 4 bases between. The CDR3 region is CASSSSSYEQYF. In nucleotides, the CDR3 is TGTGCCAGCAGTTCTAGCTCCTACGAGCAGTACTTC.

V is TRBV29-1 and J is TRBJ2-3, with a possible D match to TRBD2 (6 bases). This CDR3 comprises 13 residues. The germline CDR1 and CDR2 sequences are SQVTM and ANQGSEA. V lost 4 bases to trimming and J lost 3 bases, with 11 bases between them. The CDR3 here is CSVAGEGTDTQYF. The CDR3 DNA is TGCAGCGTTGCGGGAGAGGGAACAGATACGCAGTATTTT.

This rearrangement joins TRBV30 to TRBJ2-7; D possibly corresponds to TRBD2 (6 bases). The length of the CDR3 is 14 residues. With 0 bases removed from V and 3 bases from J, the gap between germline ends came to 12 bases. CDR1 GTSNPN and CDR2 SVGIG come from the germline V gene (reference sequence). The CDR3 coding sequence is TGTGCCTGGAGTGTACGGCGGGGACTCTACGAGCAGTACTTC. Amino acid sequence: CAWSVRRGLYEQYF.

This chain uses TRBV28 with TRBJ2-2, with 7 positions matching TRBD2. The J segment lost 0 bases and the V segment lost 6 bases, leaving 10 bases of the junction unmatched. The CDR3 runs 17 residues. Looked up from germline, CDR1 is MDHEN and CDR2 is SYDVKM. DNA of the CDR3: TGTGCCAGCAGCCAACCAAAAGGACTAGCGAACACCGGGGAGCTGTTTTTT. Its translation is CASSQPKGLANTGELFF. The whole variable domain, remainder taken from reference TRBV28 and TRBJ2-2, is DVKVTQSSRYLVKRTGEKVFLECVQDMDHENMFWYRQDPGLGLRLIYFSYDVKMKEKGDIPEGYSVSREKKERFSLILESASTNQTSMYLCASSQPKGLANTGELFFGEGSRLTVL.

This clone was seen a single time. V gene TRBV18 combines with J gene TRBJ2-3, with unresolved D. This CDR3 spans 13 amino acids. Germline loops: CDR1 KGHSH, CDR2 LQKENI. V shed 2 bases and J shed 2 bases, with 5 bases lying between them. CDR3 DNA: TGTGCCAGCTCACCAGGTCCCACAGATACGCAGTATTTT. It yields the protein CASSPGPTDTQYF.

The V gene is TRBV11-2, the J gene TRBJ2-3; D tentatively fits TRBD1 or TRBD2 (5 bases each). The CDR3 is 14 amino acids. Per the germline V gene, CDR1 is SGHAT and CDR2 is FQNNGV. Between the trimmed V and J ends, which lost 5 bases and 5 bases, there was a span of 14 bases. CDR3 bases: TGTGCCAGCAGCCTCGGGGCGGGCCAAGATACGCAGTATTTT. Amino acid sequence: CASSLGAGQDTQYF.

The rearrangement uses TRBV7-2 and TRBJ1-1; D might be TRBD1 (5 bases). Trimming removed 2 bases from V and 1 base from J, with 8 bases in between. The germline V gene encodes CDR1 SGHTA and CDR2 FQGNSA. The CDR3 is made up of 14 amino acids. The CDR3 nucleotides are TGTGCCAGCAGCTTAATGCAGGGGAACACTGAAGCTTTCTTT. Its translation: CASSLMQGNTEAFF.

CDR3 in amino acids: CAWSPGVGTDTQYF. CDR3 bases: TGTGCCTGGAGCCCCGGGGTGGGCACAGATACGCAGTATTTT. The chain has TRBV30 and TRBJ2-3; D is possibly TRBD2 (5 bases). This CDR3 comprises 14 residues. Between the trimmed V and J ends, which lost 3 bases and 1 base, there was a span of 11 bases. Germline V gene sequence: CDR1 GTSNPN, CDR2 SVGIG (reference sequence).

V is TRBV15 and J is TRBJ2-5; TRBD1 is a possible D gene (5 bases). The CDR3 contains 15 residues. V was pared by 0 bases and J by 0 bases, with 8 bases between. Germline V gene lookup returns CDR1 LNHNV and CDR2 YYDKDF (reference sequence). The CDR3 spells CATSRDQGYQETQYF. The CDR3 nucleotides are TGTGCCACCAGCAGAGACCAGGGATACCAAGAGACCCAGTACTTC.

The chain combines TRBV13 with TRBJ2-3; D is possibly TRBD1 or TRBD2 (5 bases each). This CDR3 region has 17 residues. Trimming stripped 4 bases from V and 2 bases from J, with 19 bases between. Germline CDR1 reads PRHDT; CDR2 reads FYEKMQ (reference sequence). CDR3 region: CASSSFGGADNTDTQYF. The CDR3, as DNA: TGTGCCAGCAGCTCCTTTGGGGGAGCGGATAACACAGATACGCAGTATTTT.

The rearrangement uses TRBV10-3 and TRBJ2-1; perhaps TRBD1 as D (6 bases). Per germline, CDR1 ENHRY and CDR2 SYGVKD. Trimming stripped 10 bases from V and 3 bases from J, with 19 bases between. This CDR3 spans 15 amino acids. The CDR3 nucleotides are TGTGCCACCCAGCAGGGGAACGCTGACTACAATGAGCAGTTCTTC. As protein: CATQQGNADYNEQFF.

CDR3 nucleotide sequence: TGCGCCAGCAGCCCCCGTGGAGTCGGGAGGGGCCCCCCGAGCACAGATACGCAGTATTTT. It encodes CASSPRGVGRGPPSTDTQYF. The chain carries TRBV5-1 and TRBJ2-3, with 8 positions matching TRBD2. Germline CDR1 SGHRS, CDR2 YFSETQ. CDR3 length: 20 residues. Trimming removed 4 bases from V and 0 bases from J; junction bases left unmatched: 19.

J is TRBJ2-2 and V is TRBV11-2; 10 nucleotides match TRBD1. The CDR3 runs to 15 residues. Germline values: CDR1 SGHAT, CDR2 FQNNGV. V gave up 5 bases and J gave up 5 bases; unmatched junction bases: 5. The CDR3 spells CASSQDRGGTGELFF. The DNA of the CDR3 is TGTGCCAGCAGCCAGGACAGGGGGGGGACCGGGGAGCTGTTTTTT.

The J gene is TRBJ2-7, the V gene TRBV7-2; D uncertain. Germline V gene lookup returns CDR1 SGHTA and CDR2 FQGNSA. The V and J ends lost 5 bases and 3 bases respectively, with 11 bases between them. This CDR3 region has 13 residues. CDR3: CASSQSGNYEQYF. The CDR3 DNA follows: TGTGCCAGCAGCCAATCAGGAAACTACGAGCAGTACTTC.

This clone was detected only a few times. The chain employs TRBV6-6 and TRBJ2-2, with 11 bases matching TRBD2. The J segment lost 5 bases and the V segment lost 8 bases, leaving 10 bases of the junction unmatched. The CDR3 is 16 residues long. Germline V gene sequence: CDR1 MNHNY, CDR2 SVGAGI (reference sequence). The CDR3 nucleotides read TGTGCCAGCCGAACTAGCGGGAGTGGGGGGACCGGGGAGCTGTTTTTT. It translates to CASRTSGSGGTGELFF.

The CDR3 coding sequence is TGTGCCAGCACTACCGGGACAGGAGTCCGGACCCAGTACTTC. Protein sequence: CASTTGTGVRTQYF. The rearrangement uses TRBV7-8 and TRBJ2-5; 8 bases fit TRBD1. CDR1 is SGHVS, CDR2 FQNEAQ, per germline. CDR3 length: 14 residues. Germline trimming cut 7 bases from V and 7 bases from J; bases unmatched to any gene: 11. The variable domain in full, with the rest retrieved from reference TRBV7-8 and TRBJ2-5, is GAGVSQSPRYKVAKRGQDVALRCDPISGHVSLFWYQQALGQGPEFLTYFQNEAQLDKSGLPSDRFFAERPEGSVSTLKIQRTQQEDSAVYLCASTTGTGVRTQYFGPGTRLLVL.